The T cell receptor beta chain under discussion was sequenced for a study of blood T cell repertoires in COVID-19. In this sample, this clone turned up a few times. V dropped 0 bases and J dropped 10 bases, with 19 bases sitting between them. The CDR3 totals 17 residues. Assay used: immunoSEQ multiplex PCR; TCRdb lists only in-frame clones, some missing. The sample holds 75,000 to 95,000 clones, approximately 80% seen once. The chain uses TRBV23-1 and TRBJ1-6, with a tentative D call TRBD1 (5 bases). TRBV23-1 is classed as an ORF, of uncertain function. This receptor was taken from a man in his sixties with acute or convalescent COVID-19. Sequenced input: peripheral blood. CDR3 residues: CASSQSSQGGRLSPLHF. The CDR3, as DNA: TGCGCCAGCAGTCAATCTAGCCAGGGTGGGAGGCTGTCACCCCTCCACTTT.